This T cell receptor beta chain is drawn from a study of cytomegalovirus exposure and HLA in healthy donors. Study-wide points: Among TCR beta chains, those listed as cytomegalovirus-associated numbered around 160. A later analysis linked a missense DCLRE1C variant to TCR beta V- and J-gene trimming. Earlier results showed most TCR beta V segments being productive about 87% or about 30% of the time. There were a few CMV-associated chains whose specificity for CMV antigens was confirmed in vitro.

It was with 60 Vbeta and 13 Jbeta primers that the PCR ran. The protocol was immunoSEQ multiplex PCR, while the TCRdb copy is restricted to in-frame clones and leaves out a portion. The data contain 180,000 or so clones, roughly four fifths of them singletons. Of note for this clone: What it binds is unknown.

This CDR3 is built from 14 residues. Germline CDR1 SGHDT, CDR2 YYEEEE. Trimming took off 0 bases at V and 6 bases at J, with 12 bases between the two ends. V and J are TRBV5-6 and TRBJ1-2; possible D gene TRBD1, 5 bases. The receptor's source is a female donor in good health and CMV-seronegative. The sequencing sample was made of PBMCs. The CDR3 bases are TGTGCCAGCAGCTTGGTCGGCCAGGGTAATGGCTACACCTTC. Translating gives CASSLVGQGNGYTF.